A single sample is the source of the 7 T cell receptor beta chains below, sequenced in a study of blood T cell repertoires in COVID-19. Generated by immunoSEQ multiplex PCR, the TCRdb table keeps only in-frame clones and is missing some. The table shows 35,000 to 45,000 clones, with about 88% occurring only once. Material: peripheral blood. These receptors were taken from a human donor in a cohort sampled during active COVID-19.

V gene TRBV6-6 combines with J gene TRBJ2-3, with D unclear. V was trimmed by 6 bases and J by 3 bases, leaving 10 bases between them. This CDR3 is 13 amino acids long. Germline-derived CDR1 and CDR2 are MNHNY and SVGAGI (reference sequence). The CDR3 spells CASSPPETDTQYF. Written as DNA, the CDR3 is TGTGCCAGCAGCCCTCCCGAGACAGATACGCAGTATTTT.

This chain connects TRBV3-1 (or the pseudogene TRBV3-2) to TRBJ2-5; tentative D call: TRBD1 (5 bases). This CDR3 comprises 16 residues. CDR1 LGHDT and CDR2 YNNKEL come from the germline V gene (reference sequence). Trimming cost V 4 bases and J 5 bases, with 20 bases left between them. DNA of the CDR3: TGTGCCAGCAGCCCACAGGCCCGCCACGCCCCGGAGACCCAGTACTTC. The encoded protein is CASSPQARHAPETQYF.

The chain combines TRBV5-1 with TRBJ2-5; TRBD2 might be the D (5 bases). The CDR3 is 14 amino acids. The V gene lost 1 base and the J gene lost 7 bases, with 14 bases spanning the gap. CDR1 is SGHRS and CDR2 is YFSETQ in the germline V gene. The CDR3 sequence is CASSLWNREGTQYF. The CDR3 coding sequence is TGCGCCAGCAGCTTGTGGAATCGGGAAGGGACCCAGTACTTC. The variable domain in full, with the rest retrieved from reference TRBV5-1 and TRBJ2-5, is KAGVTQTPRYLIKTRGQQVTLSCSPISGHRSVSWYQQTPGQGLQFLFEYFSETQRNKGNFPGRFSGRQFSNSRSEMNVSTLELGDSALYLCASSLWNREGTQYFGPGTRLLVL.

CDR3 bases: TGTGCCAGTAGTAAGAGCGGGGTCGCCTTGTCCTACGAGCAGTACTTC. This sequence encodes CASSKSGVALSYEQYF. V gene TRBV19 combines with J gene TRBJ2-7; 7 bases agree with TRBD2. The germline V gene has CDR1 LNHDA and CDR2 SQIVND (reference sequence). This CDR3 spans 16 amino acids. V lost 4 bases to trimming and J lost 1 base; unmatched junction nucleotides: 10.

The genes are TRBV5-4 and TRBJ2-3, with 8 bases fitting TRBD2. This CDR3 spans 14 amino acids. The V and J ends lost 5 bases and 5 bases, in that order; junction bases with no gene match: 7. Germline lookup yields CDR1 SGHNT and CDR2 YYREEE (reference sequence). This chain's CDR3 is CASRSGGPEDTQYF. The CDR3, as DNA: TGTGCCAGCAGATCGGGGGGGCCGGAAGATACGCAGTATTTT.

This chain connects TRBV6-5 to TRBJ1-2; 7 bases are shared with TRBD1. V shed 7 bases, J shed 11 bases, and the junction held 13 bases outside the gene matches. There are 13 residues in the CDR3. Germline CDR1 is MNHEY and CDR2 is SVGAGI. CDR3 loop: CASTAAGTVIYTF. As DNA, the CDR3 is TGTGCCAGCACGGCGGCCGGGACAGTAATTTACACCTTC.

The chain links TRBV30 to TRBJ2-2; a possible D gene is TRBD2 (5 bases). Trimming pared 0 bases from V and 11 bases from J, leaving 22 bases between. The CDR3 covers 16 residues. Looked up from germline, CDR1 is GTSNPN and CDR2 is SVGIG (reference sequence). CDR3 loop: CAWSVRGRYVMGELFF. The CDR3 coding sequence is TGTGCCTGGAGTGTACGAGGGCGGTACGTGATGGGCGAGCTGTTTTTT.